A selection of T cell receptor beta chains follows, all from one sample in a study of blood T cell repertoires in COVID-19. This table comes from immunoSEQ multiplex PCR, and its TCRdb copy is limited to in-frame clones, with some not included. The sample holds 200,000 to 250,000 clones, approximately 83% seen once. Sequenced input: peripheral blood. The source is a woman younger than 45 who had recovered from COVID-19. Each CDR3 is given with its conserved first and last residue. Each record gives: V gene, J gene, clone size, D gene, CDR3 protein, CDR3 DNA. The D gene is left open where the match is weak. The size of a clone is reported for some rows only, either as once, few or many, or as a class for expanded clones.

TRBV6-6	TRBJ1-5	once	TRBD1	CASSLLRDRDQPQHF	TGTGCCAGCAGTCTACTCCGGGACAGAGATCAGCCCCAGCATTTT
TRBV12-3/TRBV12-4	TRBJ2-1	NA	NA	CASSLGRKQFF	TGTGCCAGCAGTTTGGGGCGGAAGCAGTTCTTC
TRBV18	TRBJ1-2	NA	TRBD1	CASSPPTGGLNGYTF	TGTGCCAGCTCACCACCGACAGGGGGCCTTAATGGCTACACCTTC
TRBV2	TRBJ1-6	NA	NA	CASTQAGDSPLHF	TGTGCCAGCACACAGGCGGGAGATTCACCCCTCCACTTT
TRBV19	TRBJ2-7	NA	NA	CASSIRRTDTSYEQYF	TGTGCCAGTAGTATCCGGAGGACAGATACCTCCTACGAGCAGTACTTC
TRBV23-1	TRBJ1-2	NA	NA	CASPLGQVPNYGYTF	TGCGCCAGCCCCCTGGGTCAGGTACCTAACTATGGCTACACCTTC
TRBV11-2	TRBJ2-2	NA	TRBD2	CASSFPPGGSTGELFF	TGTGCCAGCAGCTTTCCCCCGGGGGGAAGCACCGGGGAGCTGTTTTTT
TRBV7-3	TRBJ2-3	NA	TRBD2	CASSAGGDPGTQYF	TGTGCCAGCAGCGCCGGGGGGGACCCCGGTACGCAGTATTTT
TRBV7-2	TRBJ2-3	NA	NA	CASSFSGSSTDTQYF	TGTGCCAGCAGCTTTTCCGGGTCTAGCACAGATACGCAGTATTTT
TRBV6-5	TRBJ2-1	NA	NA	CASSPTHTSYNEQFF	TGTGCCAGCAGTCCGACTCATACCTCCTACAATGAGCAGTTCTTC
TRBV19	TRBJ2-7	NA	TRBD2	CASSIAGGNYEQYF	TGTGCCAGTAGTATAGCGGGGGGAAACTACGAGCAGTACTTC
TRBV11-1	TRBJ1-6	NA	TRBD1	CASSPGQGGHSPLHF	TGTGCCAGCAGCCCGGGACAGGGGGGTCATTCACCCCTCCACTTT